This T cell receptor beta chain appears in the sequencing data of a study of blood T cell repertoires in COVID-19 (dated by TCRdb to 2020 to 2022). At the level of the whole study: Samples from collaborators originated in the United States, Italy and Spain and spanned both the acute and convalescent phases of COVID-19. The material from the prospective study consisted of cDNA or gDNA derived from T cells, B-cell-depleted T cells, or PBMCs. Subjects who had been exposed to COVID-19, were actively infected with it, or had recovered from it provided the deeply sampled blood TCRbeta repertoires that made up the dataset. A freely available public database, intended as a resource for researchers studying the immune response to SARS-CoV-2, is where the repertoires were released. The samples were drawn from the first 160 participants of the ongoing ImmuneRACE study and from 1,254 subjects provided by 6 global collaborators. A de-identified subject ID, COVID-19 status, age in years and sex were almost always included in the sample metadata. Where available, HLA class I and class II types were obtained from metadata supplied by the sample provider rather than from assay-based typing.

TCRbeta CDR3 regions were amplified from genomic DNA using the immunoSEQ Assay, a bias-controlled multiplex PCR. The study's processing was this. The number of nucleated cells in each sample was estimated from the amplification of reference gene primers within the assay. To quantify the absolute abundance of each unique TCRbeta CDR3 rearrangement, sequence reads were collapsed and filtered. For each sample, productive Simpson clonality was calculated by taking the square root of Simpson's diversity index across productive rearrangements. Drawn from immuneACCESS, this table holds only the in-frame rearrangements with V and J called that TCRdb kept. Clones are partly lost; checked studies trace under half to an unresolved V gene and leave the rest unexplained. Clonal size and the V and J genes are those of that table, whereas D and trimming came from the DNA. For this sample there are about 140,000 clones; about 80% appear just once. The ten largest make up approximately 6.1% of the sample.

Summary of the overall study and its limitations: Clinical and demographic metadata were provided uncurated, with the amount varying by source and participant.

Collaborating institutions collected whole blood in K2EDTA tubes following their own protocols. For TCRbeta analysis, collaborators shipped samples in one of three forms: frozen whole blood, isolated PBMCs, or DNA extracted from either of those sample types. Measured from the cysteine to the phenylalanine, the CDR3 is 14 residues long. The CDR3 DNA has 42 bases and is translated from base 1. Trimming leaves V shorter by 1 base and J shorter by 6 bases, with the junction holding 3 bases beyond the gene matches. The CDR1 and CDR2 encoded by the germline V gene are SNHLY and FYNNEI. About this clone itself: Its specific antigen is unknown. Per-base qualities were not stored, and no clone one base away is much larger.

This clonotype was obtained from a human donor in a cohort sampled during active COVID-19. Sequenced: peripheral blood. This chain is built from TRBV2 and TRBJ2-1, with 7 middle bases fitting TRBD1. The CDR3: CASSEGTGRNEQFF. The DNA sequence follows: TGTGCCAGCAGTGAAGGGACAGGACGCAATGAGCAGTTCTTC.